These T cell receptor beta chains were read from a single sample in a study of blood T cell repertoires in COVID-19. Generated by immunoSEQ multiplex PCR, the TCRdb table keeps only in-frame clones and is missing some. Of under 350,000 clones in the sample, around 84% are singletons; the top ten hold 3.5% to 4.5%. Source material: PBMCs or T cells enriched from blood (not recorded which). The source of these receptors is a man aged 25-45 years who had recovered from COVID-19. Each CDR3 is given without its conserved first and last residue. Fields, in order: J gene, V gene, CDR3 protein.

J gene: TRBJ1-2; V gene: TRBV29-1; CDR3 protein: SVGGGQGGGYT
J gene: TRBJ2-3; V gene: TRBV6-5; CDR3 protein: ASSRRDTQY
J gene: TRBJ2-1; V gene: TRBV11-2; CDR3 protein: ASSLNRAGGSDNEQF
J gene: TRBJ2-7; V gene: TRBV6-5; CDR3 protein: ASSRGQGFKGQY
J gene: TRBJ1-5; V gene: TRBV6-7; CDR3 protein: ASSLNRVSNQPQH
J gene: TRBJ1-1; V gene: TRBV27; CDR3 protein: ASNGQGSEAF
J gene: TRBJ1-1; V gene: TRBV5-5; CDR3 protein: ASSRRGAPNTEAF
J gene: TRBJ2-7; V gene: TRBV4-1; CDR3 protein: ASSHGRERYEQY
J gene: TRBJ2-3; V gene: TRBV7-9; CDR3 protein: ASSMRDTQY
J gene: TRBJ2-3; V gene: TRBV18; CDR3 protein: ASSPSPVGGADTQY
J gene: TRBJ1-3; V gene: TRBV18; CDR3 protein: ASSPARVYGGNTIY
J gene: TRBJ1-5; V gene: TRBV7-8; CDR3 protein: ASSSQGQGQPQH
J gene: TRBJ2-1; V gene: TRBV5-1; CDR3 protein: ASSLALAGLNEQF
J gene: TRBJ2-7; V gene: TRBV30; CDR3 protein: AWSVLRFYEQY
J gene: TRBJ2-5; V gene: TRBV19; CDR3 protein: ASSIDGPGLAGGRGTQY
J gene: TRBJ2-1; V gene: TRBV18; CDR3 protein: ASSPRQGSYNEQF
J gene: TRBJ1-5; V gene: TRBV19; CDR3 protein: ASTQVRANQPQH
J gene: TRBJ1-2; V gene: TRBV6-6; CDR3 protein: ASTLGGGSYT
J gene: TRBJ2-5; V gene: TRBV5-6; CDR3 protein: ASSLGRPGLAAKETQY
J gene: TRBJ2-5; V gene: TRBV4-2; CDR3 protein: ASSQGFSGETQY
J gene: TRBJ2-7; V gene: TRBV4-2; CDR3 protein: ASSLGREGPYEQY
J gene: TRBJ2-5; V gene: TRBV18; CDR3 protein: ASSPDWTQETQY
J gene: TRBJ1-2; V gene: TRBV6-5; CDR3 protein: ASSRDSQGGYT
J gene: TRBJ1-3; V gene: TRBV18; CDR3 protein: ATSPDGNTIY
J gene: TRBJ2-5; V gene: TRBV6-5; CDR3 protein: ASRRDRPQETQY
J gene: TRBJ2-1; V gene: TRBV7-8; CDR3 protein: ASSLARHNNEQF
J gene: TRBJ1-4; V gene: TRBV11-2; CDR3 protein: ASSELRGTNEKLF
J gene: TRBJ2-5; V gene: TRBV5-1; CDR3 protein: ASSSRSRGDQETQY
J gene: TRBJ1-1; V gene: TRBV5-4; CDR3 protein: ASSLVGSTGEAF
J gene: TRBJ2-7; V gene: TRBV4-1; CDR3 protein: ASSPGGYRGFEQY
J gene: TRBJ2-7; V gene: TRBV28; CDR3 protein: ASSLGAGGQGAYEQY
J gene: TRBJ2-2; V gene: TRBV7-9; CDR3 protein: ASSLGGTGELF
J gene: TRBJ2-7; V gene: TRBV18; CDR3 protein: ASSHYSYEQY
J gene: TRBJ2-3; V gene: TRBV7-9; CDR3 protein: ASSLGLAGADTQY
J gene: TRBJ1-1; V gene: TRBV5-6; CDR3 protein: ASSRRTERMNTEAF
J gene: TRBJ2-1; V gene: TRBV3-1/TRBV3-2; CDR3 protein: ASSPPRGGRAYNEQF
J gene: TRBJ2-7; V gene: TRBV4-1; CDR3 protein: ASSPILASGALWEQY
J gene: TRBJ1-4; V gene: TRBV7-9; CDR3 protein: ASTILPTSGEKLF
J gene: TRBJ2-7; V gene: TRBV6-5; CDR3 protein: ASSYERAATYEQY
J gene: TRBJ2-7; V gene: TRBV27; CDR3 protein: ASRSSGAYEQY
J gene: TRBJ1-6; V gene: TRBV11-2; CDR3 protein: ASSLVRQGVANSPLH
J gene: TRBJ2-1; V gene: TRBV6-5; CDR3 protein: ASGIGGYNEQF
J gene: TRBJ2-3; V gene: TRBV6-5; CDR3 protein: ASSHDRVSDTQY
J gene: TRBJ1-2; V gene: TRBV6-5; CDR3 protein: ASRGDYGYT
J gene: TRBJ1-6; V gene: TRBV29-1; CDR3 protein: SAGQENSPLH
J gene: TRBJ1-2; V gene: TRBV30; CDR3 protein: AFLGGGYGYT
J gene: TRBJ2-5; V gene: TRBV5-4; CDR3 protein: ASSPYQETQY
J gene: TRBJ2-3; V gene: TRBV11-2; CDR3 protein: ASSARTSPTDTQY
J gene: TRBJ2-7; V gene: TRBV6-5; CDR3 protein: ASSYPGGSSYEQY
J gene: TRBJ1-1; V gene: TRBV19; CDR3 protein: ASGNLAEAF
J gene: TRBJ2-7; V gene: TRBV5-5; CDR3 protein: ASSSGFYEQY
J gene: TRBJ2-7; V gene: TRBV7-8; CDR3 protein: ASSLAGSYEQY
J gene: TRBJ1-6; V gene: TRBV6-4; CDR3 protein: ASSDTGVHNSPLH
J gene: TRBJ2-1; V gene: TRBV5-1; CDR3 protein: ASSGGRISLNEQF
J gene: TRBJ1-1; V gene: TRBV2; CDR3 protein: ASTQIMNTEAF
J gene: TRBJ2-3; V gene: TRBV27; CDR3 protein: ASSSLRDRGRRDTQY
J gene: TRBJ2-1; V gene: TRBV5-4; CDR3 protein: ASSPSGNSYNEQF
J gene: TRBJ2-5; V gene: TRBV30; CDR3 protein: AWSVEAGAETQY
J gene: TRBJ1-4; V gene: TRBV28; CDR3 protein: ASTVTGFNEKLF
J gene: TRBJ2-1; V gene: TRBV12-3/TRBV12-4; CDR3 protein: ASSRDRATEQF